The sequence of this T cell receptor (beta chain) was determined in a study of blood T cells in healthy people across ages. V shed 7 bases, J shed 1 base, and the junction held 15 bases outside the gene matches. Germline lookup yields CDR1 MNHEY and CDR2 SMNVEV (reference sequence). This CDR3 is built from 18 residues. Primers used in a second PCR of roughly 7 to 12 cycles were a sample-barcoded 5' primer and a J-beta primer mix. One entry per CDR3 protein results from TCRdb running MiXCR on the 5' RACE reads. In the table there are 1.5 million to 2 million distinct CDR3 sequences, 28% of which are singletons.

The specimen sequenced was blood. The gene calls are TRBV27 and TRBJ2-4, with 8 bases lining up with TRBD1. This clonotype was sampled from a woman aged 30 to 39 in good health. DNA for the CDR3: TGTGCCAGCACCTGGACAGGGTTTGCCCTAAGGGCCAAAAACATTCAGTACTTC. As protein: CASTWTGFALRAKNIQYF.